The 4 T cell receptor beta chains given below trace back to one sample, sequenced in a study of T-cell memory formation after mild COVID-19. TCRdb reanalysed the 5' RACE reads using MiXCR and keeps one entry per CDR3 protein. The sample holds 250,000 to 300,000 distinct CDR3 sequences, 16% seen once. Sequenced input: PBMCs or a T cell subset sorted from them (not recorded which). The receptors originated from a young man who had mild COVID-19 (a few samples of this study predate the infection). Cell type and time point are not known.

This clonotype was detected only once. Compared with germline, one end of the junction differs, possibly owing to a read error. In DNA form, the CDR3 reads TGTGCCAGCAGCTTAGCAGATCCCACCCGGGAGCTGTTTTTT. As protein: CASSLADPTRELFF. The gene calls are TRBV7-2 and TRBJ2-2, with D hard to call. Germline values: CDR1 SGHTA, CDR2 FQGNSA. This CDR3 has 14 amino acids.

This sequence joins TRBV20-1 and TRBJ2-3; D not certain. Germline V gene data show CDR1 as DFQATT and CDR2 as SNEGSKA (reference sequence). Trimming left V 7 bases short and J 2 bases short, with 16 bases between. CDR3 length equals 14 residues. This CDR3 reads CSVWLASLTDTQYF. The CDR3 bases are TGCAGTGTGTGGCTTGCCAGCCTCACAGATACGCAGTATTTT.

V usage is TRBV6-1 and J usage is TRBJ1-4, with D possibly TRBD1 on 5 matching bases. This CDR3 has 14 residues. From germline, CDR1 is MNHNS and CDR2 SASEGT. V was shortened by 6 bases and J by 12 bases, with 20 bases between the two germline ends. For the CDR3, the DNA is TGTGCCAGCAGGACCGAACCCCGGGACGGGGAACTGTTTTTT. It codes for CASRTEPRDGELFF.

Many counts were recorded for this clonotype. The chain couples TRBV7-2 to TRBJ2-3; TRBD1 might be the D (6 bases). Germline-derived CDR1 and CDR2 are SGHTA and FQGNSA. V shed 3 bases and J shed 6 bases, with 10 bases lying between them. The CDR3 covers 13 residues. CDR3 sequence: CASSLGRGDTQYF. DNA for the CDR3: TGTGCCAGCAGCTTGGGAAGGGGGGATACGCAGTATTTT.